This T cell receptor beta chain was sequenced in a study of CD8+ T cells in alopecia areata. Overall study findings and caveats: In patients, TCRs were shared less clearly than in mice, and HLA may possibly be involved. Lesional scalp, notably in alopecia totalis/universalis, had clonality above that of normal scalp.

A remark on this clone: The antigen is unknown.

Lesional scalp tissue (obtained by punch biopsy) and peripheral blood were collected from alopecia areata patients. cDNA prepared by RNA extraction and subsequent reverse transcription served as the template for sequencing. Sequencing used immunoSEQ multiplex PCR; TCRdb keeps in-frame clones, though not all of them. The data contain 170,000 or so clones, about 60% of them seen just once; the ten biggest clones take up about 15%. The clonotype comes from a human donor with alopecia areata. The sequences come from CD4+ T cells sorted from blood, collected at week 0.

The CDR3 sequence is CASSDREGSYNEQFF. The CDR3 region has the DNA TGTGCCAGCAGTGACAGAGAAGGCTCCTACAATGAGCAGTTCTTC. J is TRBJ2-1 and V is TRBV2; D is unresolved. CDR3 length: 15 amino acids. From germline, CDR1 is SNHLY and CDR2 FYNNEI. Trimming left V 3 bases short and J 0 bases short, with 9 bases between.